Below, 8 T cell receptor beta chains from the same sample are listed, as sequenced in a study of T cell responses to AZD1222 COVID-19 vaccine. The data were produced by immunoSEQ multiplex PCR, yet TCRdb's version contains in-frame clones alone and is incomplete. Altogether approximately 120,000 clones are present, roughly 82% being singletons, with the ten largest covering about 25%. Sequenced here: peripheral blood, sampled 28 days after the second AZD1222 dose. The receptors were gathered from an adult who received the AZD1222 COVID-19 vaccine.

DNA of the CDR3: TGTGCCAGCAGCCAAGGAGGACTAGCGTCCTTCATTCAGTACTTC. Translating it yields CASSQGGLASFIQYF. V is TRBV3-1 (or the pseudogene TRBV3-2) and J is TRBJ2-4, with TRBD2 matching over 9 bases. From germline, CDR1 is LGHDT and CDR2 YNNKEL (reference sequence). The CDR3 spans 15 residues. With V trimmed by 1 base and J by 9 bases, 7 bases remained unmatched.

This rearrangement joins TRBV21-1 to TRBJ1-5. TRBV21-1 has pseudogene status. This CDR3 spans 11 amino acids. The CDR3 spells CARESNQPQHF. CDR3 bases: TGTGCCAGGGAGAGCAATCAGCCCCAGCATTTT.

The rearrangement links TRBV6-5 to TRBJ1-4, with a possible D match to TRBD1 (5 bases). This CDR3 contains 14 residues. Trimming took off 5 bases at V and 4 bases at J, with 11 bases between the two ends. Germline CDR1 and CDR2: MNHEY and SVGAGI. The CDR3 nucleotides read TGTGCCAGCAGTCAACAGGCGGGTAATGAAAAACTGTTTTTT. It yields the protein CASSQQAGNEKLFF.

The gene calls are TRBV28 and TRBJ1-3; possible D gene TRBD1, 5 bases. Trimming removed 8 bases at V and 0 bases at J, with 11 bases between. Germline V CDR1 and CDR2: MDHEN, SYDVKM. The CDR3 consists of 14 residues. CDR3 sequence reads: CASGTGLSGNTIYF. CDR3 in DNA: TGTGCCAGCGGGACTGGTCTCTCTGGAAACACCATATATTTT.

This clone has only a few counts. This rearrangement joins TRBV24-1 to TRBJ1-3; 8 nucleotides align to TRBD1. The V gene end was trimmed by 3 bases and the J gene end by 0 bases; junction bases not matched to a gene: 9. Germline CDR1 KGHDR, CDR2 SFDVKD. The CDR3 spans 18 residues. The CDR3 sequence: CATSDPRQGLGSGNTIYF. CDR3 nucleotide sequence: TGTGCCACCAGTGATCCGCGACAGGGGTTGGGCTCTGGAAACACCATATATTTT.

This clone was seen only a few times. The V call is TRBV2, the J call TRBJ1-2, with D possibly TRBD1 on 5 matching bases. Germline loops: CDR1 SNHLY, CDR2 FYNNEI. The CDR3 is 14 amino acids. Deletions cut 8 bases from V and 2 bases from J, with 15 bases between. The CDR3 protein is CASGGQGDNYGYTF. Written as DNA, the CDR3 is TGTGCCAGCGGTGGCCAAGGGGACAACTATGGCTACACCTTC. The full variable domain, rest sourced from reference TRBV2 and TRBJ1-2, is EPEVTQTPSHQVTQMGQEVILRCVPISNHLYFYWYRQILGQKVEFLVSFYNNEISEKSEIFDDQFSVERPDGSNFTLKIRSTKLEDSAMYFCASGGQGDNYGYTFGSGTRLTVV.

The DNA for the CDR3 is TGTGCCAGCTCACCACCCTGGCTAGCGGGGGGTTACAATGAGCAGTTCTTC. Protein product: CASSPPWLAGGYNEQFF. The chain recombines TRBV18 with TRBJ2-1, with 11 bases lining up with TRBD2. The CDR3 is 17 amino acids. Germline-derived CDR1 and CDR2 are KGHSH and LQKENI. V lost 0 bases and J lost 4; bases outside the gene matches: 5.

The chain has TRBV28 and TRBJ2-7; no reliable D call. The CDR3 length is 12 residues. Germline assignment: CDR1 MDHEN and CDR2 SYDVKM. V shed 5 bases and J shed 2 bases, with 7 bases lying between them. The CDR3 nucleotides read TGTGCCAGCAGTCTGGAAACCTACGAGCAGTACTTC. This sequence encodes CASSLETYEQYF.